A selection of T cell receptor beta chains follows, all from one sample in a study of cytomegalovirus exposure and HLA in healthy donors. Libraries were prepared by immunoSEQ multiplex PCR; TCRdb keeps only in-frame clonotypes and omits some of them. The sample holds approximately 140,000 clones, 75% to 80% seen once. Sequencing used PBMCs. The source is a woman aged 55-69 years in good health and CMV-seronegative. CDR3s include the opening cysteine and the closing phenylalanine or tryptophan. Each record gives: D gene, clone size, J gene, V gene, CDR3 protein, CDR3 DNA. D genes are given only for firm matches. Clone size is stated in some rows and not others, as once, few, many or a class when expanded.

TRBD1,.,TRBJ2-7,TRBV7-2,CASSSQQGAYEQYF,TGTGCCAGCAGCTCGCAACAGGGGGCCTACGAGCAGTACTTC
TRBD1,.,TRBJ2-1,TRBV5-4,CASSTATGGNEQFF,TGTGCCAGCAGCACCGCAACAGGGGGCAATGAGCAGTTCTTC
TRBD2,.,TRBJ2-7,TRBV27,CASSWGRASGGAPWDYEQYF,TGTGCCAGCAGTTGGGGTAGGGCTAGCGGGGGGGCTCCGTGGGACTACGAGCAGTACTTC
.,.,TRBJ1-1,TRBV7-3,CASSSKRGQGAEAFF,TGTGCCAGCAGCTCAAAAAGAGGCCAAGGGGCTGAAGCTTTCTTT
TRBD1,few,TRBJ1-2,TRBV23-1,CASSHPDRGSDGYTF,TGCGCCAGCAGTCACCCGGACAGGGGCTCGGATGGCTACACCTTC
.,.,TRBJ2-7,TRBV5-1,CASSLAISGYSYEQYF,TGCGCCAGCAGCTTGGCCATATCAGGGTACTCCTACGAGCAGTACTTC
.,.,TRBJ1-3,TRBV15,CATSSGQLFSGNTIYF,TGTGCCACCAGCAGTGGACAGCTTTTCTCTGGAAACACCATATATTTT
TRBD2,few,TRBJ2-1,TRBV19,CASRRRGSSYNEQFF,TGTGCCAGTAGAAGGCGCGGGAGCTCCTACAATGAGCAGTTCTTC
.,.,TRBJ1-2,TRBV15,CATSAERGTRNYGYTF,TGTGCCACCAGCGCCGAAAGGGGGACCCGGAACTATGGCTACACCTTC
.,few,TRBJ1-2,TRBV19,CASSQSQRPYGYTF,TGTGCCAGTTCACAATCACAGAGACCCTATGGCTACACCTTC
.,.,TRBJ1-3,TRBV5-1,CASSSGATGNTIYF,TGCGCCAGCAGCTCGGGAGCTACTGGAAACACCATATATTTT
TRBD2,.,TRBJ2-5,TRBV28,CASSFIIAGGTQETQYF,TGTGCCAGCAGTTTCATAATAGCGGGGGGGACCCAAGAGACCCAGTACTTC
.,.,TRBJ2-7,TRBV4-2,CASSPTSASSYEQYF,TGTGCCAGCAGCCCTACGAGCGCGAGCTCCTACGAGCAGTACTTC
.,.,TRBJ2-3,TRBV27,CASSSLVWGGTDTQYF,TGTGCCAGCAGTTCGCTGGTCTGGGGGGGCACAGATACGCAGTATTTT
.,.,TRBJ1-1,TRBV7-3,CASSLGPERWREAFF,TGTGCCAGCAGCTTAGGTCCCGAGAGGTGGCGGGAAGCTTTCTTT
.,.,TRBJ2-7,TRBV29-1,CSVGSWDSSATRQYF,TGCAGCGTTGGCAGCTGGGACTCCTCCGCGACGAGGCAGTACTTC
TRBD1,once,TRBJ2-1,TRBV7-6,CASSLARGSSYNEQFF,TGTGCCAGCAGCTTAGCCAGGGGGAGCTCCTACAATGAGCAGTTCTTC